This T cell receptor beta chain was retrieved from a study of cytomegalovirus exposure and HLA in healthy donors. Study overall: Researchers previously reported finding fewer than 140 million unique TCR beta sequences from approximately 190 million T cells. Points from the study as a whole: Most CMV-associated TCR beta chains were later found to appear HLA-restricted. What TCR beta sequences reportedly achieved was accurate prediction of HLA-A and HLA-B alleles in most subjects. Using a false discovery rate of 0.05, a later analysis showed that approximately 17,000 TCR beta sequences were associated with HLA alleles.

With respect to this clone: Antigen unknown.

The CDR3 covers 14 residues. Germline V gene sequence: CDR1 SGHRS, CDR2 YFSETQ. V lost 0 bases, J lost 5 bases, and 11 bases lay in between. With 60 Vbeta and 13 Jbeta primers, the PCR was carried out. Here immunoSEQ multiplex PCR was the method, and the copy in TCRdb shows in-frame clones only, minus some. The data contain about 110,000 clones, less than 85% of them singletons. Material: PBMCs. This TCR derives from a man aged 30 to 45 in good health and CMV-seropositive. This chain connects TRBV5-1 to TRBJ2-5, with unresolved D. The CDR3 sequence: CASSLEAAGETQYF. CDR3 in DNA: TGCGCCAGCAGCTTGGAGGCGGCTGGGGAGACCCAGTACTTC.